This entry lists 29 T cell receptor beta chains sequenced from one sample in a study of cytotoxic CD8 clonotypes in ibrutinib-treated CLL. The repertoire was sequenced with immunoSEQ multiplex PCR; TCRdb's copy has only in-frame clones and lacks some. This sample has about 130,000 clones, with approximately 85% found just once. The starting material was PBMCs, obtained after 24 months of ibrutinib treatment. The receptors originated from a human donor with chronic lymphocytic leukemia.

The chain uses TRBV28 and TRBJ1-1, with 8 bases that match TRBD1. Trimming cost V 5 bases and J 5 bases; bases outside gene matches: 10. Germline values: CDR1 MDHEN, CDR2 SYDVKM. There are 15 residues in the CDR3. The CDR3 loop is CASSPSDRVVTEAFF. DNA for the CDR3: TGTGCCAGCAGTCCTTCGGACAGGGTGGTTACTGAAGCTTTCTTT.

A remark on this clone: The sample holds other DNA sequences that translate to the same CDR3. This chain links TRBV5-6 with TRBJ2-1; the match to TRBD1 covers 9 bases. Germline CDR1 and CDR2: SGHDT and YYEEEE. The CDR3 consists of 15 residues. V lost 4 bases, J lost 4 bases, and 6 bases stayed unmatched. In nucleotides, the CDR3 is TGTGCCAGCAGCGAGGCCGGGACAGGGTACAATGAGCAGTTCTTC. Amino acids: CASSEAGTGYNEQFF.

This chain uses TRBV15 with TRBJ2-6; maybe TRBD2 (6 bases). Germline CDR1 LNHNV, CDR2 YYDKDF (reference sequence). CDR3 length: 14 amino acids. V lost 4 bases and J lost 12, with 16 bases in between. As DNA, the CDR3 is TGTGCCACCAGCACCCGGGGCAGGGAGGCCGTCCTGACTTTC. This translates into CATSTRGREAVLTF.

This chain joins TRBV6-4 and TRBJ2-1, with D hard to call. V was clipped by 7 bases and J by 0 bases, with 7 bases between them. Germline CDR1 is MRHNA and CDR2 is SNTAGT. CDR3 length equals 13 residues. For the CDR3, the DNA is TGTGCCAGCAATGAGAGCTCCTACAATGAGCAGTTCTTC. Its translation: CASNESSYNEQFF.

J is TRBJ2-1 and V is TRBV28; possible D gene TRBD1, 6 bases. The V end lost 5 bases, the J end lost 12 bases, and 14 bases lay between the germline ends. The germline gives CDR1 MDHEN, CDR2 SYDVKM. CDR3 length equals 12 residues. The CDR3 is CASSVTGLGQFF. CDR3 nucleotides: TGTGCCAGCAGTGTAACAGGGTTGGGGCAGTTCTTC.

The V gene is TRBV2, the J gene TRBJ2-3; D ambiguous. V gave up 6 bases and J gave up 0 bases, with 13 bases separating them. There are 15 residues in the CDR3. Germline CDR1 SNHLY, CDR2 FYNNEI. The CDR3 loop reads CASRLDPASTDTQYF. As DNA, the CDR3 is TGTGCCAGCAGACTCGATCCCGCCAGCACAGATACGCAGTATTTT.

V usage is TRBV5-1 and J usage is TRBJ2-2; maybe TRBD1 (6 bases). V was shortened by 4 bases and J by 1 base, with 14 bases between the two germline ends. Germline lookup yields CDR1 SGHRS and CDR2 YFSETQ. The CDR3 loop spans 16 amino acids. The CDR3 DNA reads TGCGCCAGCAGCCCCCAGGGCAGGGGGAACACCGGGGAGCTGTTTTTT. As protein: CASSPQGRGNTGELFF.

This chain connects TRBV9 to TRBJ1-2; D gene ambiguous. The CDR3 totals 15 residues. CDR1 is SGDLS and CDR2 is YYNGEE in the germline V gene. V was trimmed by 0 bases and J by 3 bases, leaving 12 bases between them. CDR3 DNA sequence: TGTGCCAGCAGCGTAGGTGAAGTCTTCGACTATGGCTACACCTTC. It encodes CASSVGEVFDYGYTF. The whole variable domain, remainder taken from reference TRBV9 and TRBJ1-2, is DSGVTQTPKHLITATGQRVTLRCSPRSGDLSVYWYQQSLDQGLQFLIQYYNGEERAKGNILERFSAQQFPDLHSELNLSSLELGDSALYFCASSVGEVFDYGYTFGSGTRLTVV.

For this clone: A read error may be the cause here, since a much bigger clone is one base away. Other DNA sequences of this sample code for an identical CDR3. CDR3 amino acids: CASSLDRGRHGYTF. In DNA form, the CDR3 reads TGTGCCAGCAGCTTGGACAGAGGGCGGCATGGCTACACCTTC. V gene TRBV7-9 combines with J gene TRBJ1-2; D possibly corresponds to TRBD1 (6 bases). Germline loops: CDR1 SEHNR, CDR2 FQNEAQ (reference sequence). The CDR3 runs 14 residues. V gave up 3 bases and J gave up 6 bases, with 14 bases separating them.

J is TRBJ2-2 and V is TRBV27, with 9 bases that match TRBD2. Per the germline V gene, CDR1 is MNHEY and CDR2 is SMNVEV (reference sequence). The V and J ends lost 9 bases and 1 base, in that order; junction bases with no gene match: 6. The CDR3 spans 15 residues. The DNA of the CDR3 is TGTGCCAGTACGGGACTAGCACAGAACACCGGGGAGCTGTTTTTT. As protein: CASTGLAQNTGELFF.

The chain couples TRBV28 to TRBJ1-2, with 9 bases matching TRBD1. Germline CDR1 and CDR2: MDHEN and SYDVKM. V shed 10 bases, J shed 5 bases, and the junction held 8 bases outside the gene matches. CDR3 length equals 13 residues. The chain's CDR3 is CAMGRDRDYGYTF. The CDR3 DNA reads TGTGCCATGGGCCGGGACAGGGATTATGGCTACACCTTC.

The rearrangement joins TRBV2 to TRBJ1-4; 9 bases line up with TRBD1. J gave up 0 bases and V 6 bases, and 5 bases lay outside the gene matches. This CDR3 has 16 amino acids. Germline CDR1 is SNHLY and CDR2 is FYNNEI. In nucleotides, the CDR3 is TGTGCCAGCAGAGCGGGACAGGGAACAACTAATGAAAAACTGTTTTTT. Residues: CASRAGQGTTNEKLFF.

V gene TRBV6-5 combines with J gene TRBJ2-5; D is possibly TRBD1 (6 bases). V gave up 4 bases and J gave up 0 bases, with 15 bases separating them. The CDR3 extends over 16 amino acids. Germline V gene sequence: CDR1 MNHEY, CDR2 SVGAGI. The CDR3 region is CASSLTGQGYQETQYF. CDR3 nucleotide sequence: TGTGCCAGCAGTTTGACCGGCCAGGGGTACCAAGAGACCCAGTACTTC.

The chain employs TRBV7-2 and TRBJ1-2; D might be TRBD1 (6 bases). This CDR3 spans 14 amino acids. Per germline, CDR1 SGHTA and CDR2 FQGNSA. Trimming shortened V by 2 bases and J by 7 bases, and 14 bases separated the two germline ends. The CDR3 DNA is TGTGCCAGCAGCTTAACGGGGGGCTGGGGTGGCTACACCTTC. Translated, it gives CASSLTGGWGGYTF. The full variable domain, in which reference TRBV7-2 and TRBJ1-2 provide the parts outside the CDR3, is GAGVSQSPSNKVTEKGKDVELRCDPISGHTALYWYRQSLGQGLEFLIYFQGNSAPDKSGLPSDRFSAERTGGSVSTLTIQRTQQEDSAVYLCASSLTGGWGGYTFGSGTRLTVV.

The V call is TRBV7-8, the J call TRBJ1-1, with 8 nucleotides matching TRBD1. This CDR3 comprises 13 residues. After removal of 3 bases from V and 7 bases from J, the junction contained 4 bases not matched to a gene. The V gene's germline CDR1 is SGHVS and CDR2 FQNEAQ. CDR3 residues: CASSLGQANEAFF. The DNA for the CDR3 is TGTGCCAGCAGCTTGGGACAGGCAAATGAAGCTTTCTTT.

The chain recombines TRBV10-3 with TRBJ2-5, with a tentative D call TRBD2 (6 bases). The V and J ends lost 3 bases and 4 bases respectively, with 15 bases between them. The V gene's germline CDR1 is ENHRY and CDR2 SYGVKD. The CDR3 extends over 15 amino acids. CDR3 amino acids: CAISDSGGVRETQYF. The DNA for the CDR3 is TGTGCCATCAGTGATAGCGGTGGAGTAAGAGAGACCCAGTACTTC.

This sequence joins TRBV7-9 and TRBJ1-2, with TRBD1 matching 7 bases. Germline V lookup: CDR1 SEHNR, CDR2 FQNEAQ (reference sequence). The CDR3 has 17 residues. V lost 2 bases to trimming and J lost 3 bases; unmatched junction nucleotides: 12. The CDR3 nucleotides read TGTGCCAGCAGCTTAAGTGGTTGGGACAGAGTCCACTATGGCTACACCTTC. Its protein is CASSLSGWDRVHYGYTF.

This clone was counted once. This chain uses TRBV28 with TRBJ2-3, with TRBD2 identical over 12 bases. The V gene's germline CDR1 is MDHEN and CDR2 SYDVKM. J lost 6 bases, V lost 6 bases, and 10 bases had no gene match. CDR3 size: 16 residues. The DNA of the CDR3 is TGTGCCAGCAGAAAGGGACTAGCGGGTAGTTGGGATACGCAGTATTTT. Amino acid sequence: CASRKGLAGSWDTQYF.

The CDR3 loop reads CASSGRGGRSIPKGELFF. The DNA of the CDR3 is TGTGCCAGCAGTGGCCGGGGCGGGAGGTCGATCCCCAAGGGGGAGCTGTTTTTT. The chain carries TRBV6-1 and TRBJ2-2; 8 bases line up with TRBD2. The CDR3 is 18 amino acids. CDR1 and CDR2 from the germline V gene are MNHNS and SASEGT. Unmatched junction bases numbered 18, after V lost 4 bases and J lost 8 bases.

The CDR3 DNA reads TGTGCCAGCAGTCGCATACAGGGCCCTGGGACCCAGTACTTC. Protein: CASSRIQGPGTQYF. V is TRBV6-5 and J is TRBJ2-5; a possible D gene is TRBD1 (6 bases). Germline assignment: CDR1 MNHEY and CDR2 SVGAGI. Trimming took 5 bases from V and 7 from J, leaving 17 bases between them. This CDR3 contains 14 residues.

This clone was found a few times. The gene calls are TRBV15 and TRBJ1-5, with a possible D match to TRBD1 (5 bases). Trimming removed 0 bases from V and 6 bases from J, with 12 bases in between. The CDR3 consists of 15 residues. CDR1 and CDR2 from the germline V gene are LNHNV and YYDKDF (reference sequence). The DNA of the CDR3 is TGTGCCACCAGCAGAGATTCGTCGGGGGGTCAGCCCCAGCATTTT. Encoded protein: CATSRDSSGGQPQHF. The variable domain in full, completed from reference TRBV15 and TRBJ1-5, reads DAMVIQNPRYQVTQFGKPVTLSCSQTLNHNVMYWYQQKSSQAPKLLFHYYDKDFNNEADTPDNFQSRRPNTSFCFLDIRSPGLGDTAMYLCATSRDSSGGQPQHFGDGTRLSIL.

This chain uses TRBV7-3 with TRBJ2-1; 8 bases are shared with TRBD1. Germline values: CDR1 SGHTA, CDR2 FQGTGA. The CDR3 covers 17 residues. Trimming took 5 bases from V and 6 from J; bases not matched to a gene: 15. For the CDR3, the DNA is TGTGCCAGCAGCGAGAAGAAAGGGGCCAGGGGGCTCAATGAGCAGTTCTTC. Translating gives CASSEKKGARGLNEQFF.

The V and J genes are TRBV5-4 and TRBJ2-5, with unresolved D. Germline CDR1 and CDR2: SGHNT and YYREEE (reference sequence). The CDR3 is made up of 13 amino acids. Deletions cut 2 bases from V and 2 bases from J, with 7 bases between. The CDR3 DNA follows: TGTGCCAGCAGCTTTGGCTCTCAAGAGACCCAGTACTTC. It yields the protein CASSFGSQETQYF.

Concerning this clone itself: At the DNA level, this CDR3 is encoded by other sequences in the same sample as well. The chain joins TRBV28 to TRBJ1-5, with D hard to call. Germline V lookup: CDR1 MDHEN, CDR2 SYDVKM. V dropped 3 bases and J dropped 6 bases, with 3 bases sitting between them. CDR3 length: 11 residues. In nucleotides, the CDR3 is TGTGCCAGCAGTTTCGGTCAGCCCCAGCATTTT. This gives the protein CASSFGQPQHF. Based on the CDR3 plus reference TRBV28 and TRBJ1-5, the full variable domain is DVKVTQSSRYLVKRTGEKVFLECVQDMDHENMFWYRQDPGLGLRLIYFSYDVKMKEKGDIPEGYSVSREKKERFSLILESASTNQTSMYLCASSFGQPQHFGDGTRLSIL.

The chain couples TRBV7-2 to TRBJ2-3, with a possible D match to TRBD1 (6 bases). This CDR3 comprises 15 residues. CDR1 and CDR2 (germline): SGHTA, FQGNSA. V lost 5 bases, J lost 4 bases, and 16 bases lay in between. The CDR3 is CASSPQWGPPDTQYF. For the CDR3, the DNA is TGTGCCAGCAGCCCCCAATGGGGGCCCCCAGATACGCAGTATTTT. Full variable domain (missing parts from reference TRBV7-2 and TRBJ2-3): GAGVSQSPSNKVTEKGKDVELRCDPISGHTALYWYRQSLGQGLEFLIYFQGNSAPDKSGLPSDRFSAERTGGSVSTLTIQRTQQEDSAVYLCASSPQWGPPDTQYFGPGTRLTVL.

J is TRBJ1-3 and V is TRBV6-5; D is unresolved. The CDR3 runs 14 residues. Per germline, CDR1 MNHEY and CDR2 SVGAGI. V lost 2 bases and J lost 2, with 7 bases in between. In DNA form, the CDR3 reads TGTGCCAGCAGTTACAGGACGGCTGGAAACACCATATATTTT. It yields the protein CASSYRTAGNTIYF.

V is TRBV10-3 and J is TRBJ2-5; 14 bases are shared with TRBD2. The CDR3 covers 18 residues. Germline CDR1 ENHRY, CDR2 SYGVKD. With V trimmed by 8 bases and J by 4 bases, 15 bases remained unmatched. Here the CDR3 reads CAIFGTSGSSGLPETQYF. CDR3 sequence (DNA): TGTGCCATCTTCGGGACTAGCGGGAGCTCTGGCCTTCCAGAGACCCAGTACTTC.

The J gene is TRBJ2-7, the V gene TRBV5-4; 9 nucleotides line up with TRBD2. Germline V gene data show CDR1 as SGHNT and CDR2 as YYREEE (reference sequence). This CDR3 contains 15 residues. The J segment lost 3 bases and the V segment lost 4 bases, leaving 8 bases of the junction unmatched. The chain's CDR3 is CASSQLAGARYEQYF. CDR3 sequence (DNA): TGTGCCAGCAGCCAGTTAGCGGGGGCCCGCTACGAGCAGTACTTC.

V is TRBV28 and J is TRBJ1-1, with D uncertain. The ends were cut back, 1 base at V and 5 bases at J, with 14 bases in the middle. The germline V gene has CDR1 MDHEN and CDR2 SYDVKM. The CDR3 loop spans 15 amino acids. DNA of the CDR3: TGTGCCAGCAGTTTATTGGACCTACGGGGAACTGAAGCTTTCTTT. It codes for CASSLLDLRGTEAFF.